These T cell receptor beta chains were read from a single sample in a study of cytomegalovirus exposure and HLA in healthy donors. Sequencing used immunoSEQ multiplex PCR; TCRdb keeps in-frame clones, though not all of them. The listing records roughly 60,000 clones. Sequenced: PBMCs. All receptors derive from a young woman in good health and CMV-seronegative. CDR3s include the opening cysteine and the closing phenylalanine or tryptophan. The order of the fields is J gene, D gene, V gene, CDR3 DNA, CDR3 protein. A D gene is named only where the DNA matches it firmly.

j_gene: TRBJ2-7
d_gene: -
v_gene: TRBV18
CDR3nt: TGTGCCAGCTCACCACGCCCAGGGTCTGGCGAGCAGTACTTC
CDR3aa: CASSPRPGSGEQYF

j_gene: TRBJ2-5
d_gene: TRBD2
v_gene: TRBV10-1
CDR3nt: TGCGCCAGCAGCATGGGACTAGCGGGAGGTTTTGAGACCCAGTACTTC
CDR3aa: CASSMGLAGGFETQYF

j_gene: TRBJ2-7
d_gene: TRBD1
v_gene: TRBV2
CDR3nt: TGTGCCAGCAGGGGGGACAGTGAAGGCTACGAGCAGTACTTC
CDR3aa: CASRGDSEGYEQYF

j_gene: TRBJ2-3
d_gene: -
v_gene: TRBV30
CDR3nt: TGTGCCTGGAGTGTAATACAGGGAGATACGCAGTATTTT
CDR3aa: CAWSVIQGDTQYF

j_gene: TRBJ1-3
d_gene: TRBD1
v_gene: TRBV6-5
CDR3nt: TGTGCCAGGGACAGGAGCTCTGGAAACACCATATATTTT
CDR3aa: CARDRSSGNTIYF

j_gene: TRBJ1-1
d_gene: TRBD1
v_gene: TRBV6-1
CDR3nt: TGTGCCAGCAGGGGACAGATGAACACTGAAGCTTTCTTT
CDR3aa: CASRGQMNTEAFF

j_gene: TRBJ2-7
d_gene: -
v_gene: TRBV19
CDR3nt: TGTGCCAGTAGTATAGGGGGGGACTCCTACGAGCAGTACTTC
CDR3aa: CASSIGGDSYEQYF

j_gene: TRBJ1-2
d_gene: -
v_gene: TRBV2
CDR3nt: TGTGCCAGCAGTGCGACAGGCTATGGCTACACCTTC
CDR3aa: CASSATGYGYTF

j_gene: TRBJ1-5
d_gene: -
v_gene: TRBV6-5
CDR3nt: TGTGCCAGCAGTTACGGGAGTAGCAATCAGCCCCAGCATTTT
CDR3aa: CASSYGSSNQPQHF

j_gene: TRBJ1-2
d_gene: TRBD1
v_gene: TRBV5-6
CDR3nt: TGTGCCAGCAGCGGAGGGACAGATTATGGCTACACCTTC
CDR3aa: CASSGGTDYGYTF

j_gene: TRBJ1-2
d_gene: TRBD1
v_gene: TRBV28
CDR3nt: TGTGCCAGCAGTCCAACCGACAGGGGAGACTATGGCTACACCTTC
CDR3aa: CASSPTDRGDYGYTF

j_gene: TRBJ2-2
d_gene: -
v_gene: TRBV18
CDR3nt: TGTGCCAGTATTAGTCGGGGTTCGAACACCGGGGAGCTGTTTTTT
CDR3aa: CASISRGSNTGELFF

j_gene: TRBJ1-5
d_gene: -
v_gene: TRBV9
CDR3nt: TGTGCCAGCAGCGTAGACGGTAGCAATCAGCCCCAGCATTTT
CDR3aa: CASSVDGSNQPQHF

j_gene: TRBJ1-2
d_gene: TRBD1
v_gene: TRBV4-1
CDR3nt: TGCGCCAGCAGCCAAGGCCTTGGACAGGAATCCTATGGCTACACCTTC
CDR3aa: CASSQGLGQESYGYTF

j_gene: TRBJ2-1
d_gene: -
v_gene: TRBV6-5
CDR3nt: TGTGCCAGCCCGGACAGACCTCTGAGGAATGAGCAGTTCTTC
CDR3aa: CASPDRPLRNEQFF

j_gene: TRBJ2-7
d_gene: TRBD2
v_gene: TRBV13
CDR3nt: TGTGCCAGCAGCCGGGGGGGCTACGAGCAGTACTTC
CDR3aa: CASSRGGYEQYF

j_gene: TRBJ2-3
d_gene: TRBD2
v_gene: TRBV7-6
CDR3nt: TGTGCCAGCAGCGCTAGCGGGAGCCGAACAGATACGCAGTATTTT
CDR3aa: CASSASGSRTDTQYF

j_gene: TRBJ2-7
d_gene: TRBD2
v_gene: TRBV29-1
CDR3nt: TGCAGCGTGGGACTAGTCTACGAGCAGTACTTC
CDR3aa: CSVGLVYEQYF

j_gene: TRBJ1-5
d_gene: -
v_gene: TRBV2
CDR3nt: TGTGCCAGCAGTGAATCCCCGGACAGCGTAAATCAGCCCCAGCATTTT
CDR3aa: CASSESPDSVNQPQHF

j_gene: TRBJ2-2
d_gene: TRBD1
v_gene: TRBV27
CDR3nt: TGTGCCAGCAGCAAGGGACAGGCATACACCGGGGAGCTGTTTTTT
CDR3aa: CASSKGQAYTGELFF